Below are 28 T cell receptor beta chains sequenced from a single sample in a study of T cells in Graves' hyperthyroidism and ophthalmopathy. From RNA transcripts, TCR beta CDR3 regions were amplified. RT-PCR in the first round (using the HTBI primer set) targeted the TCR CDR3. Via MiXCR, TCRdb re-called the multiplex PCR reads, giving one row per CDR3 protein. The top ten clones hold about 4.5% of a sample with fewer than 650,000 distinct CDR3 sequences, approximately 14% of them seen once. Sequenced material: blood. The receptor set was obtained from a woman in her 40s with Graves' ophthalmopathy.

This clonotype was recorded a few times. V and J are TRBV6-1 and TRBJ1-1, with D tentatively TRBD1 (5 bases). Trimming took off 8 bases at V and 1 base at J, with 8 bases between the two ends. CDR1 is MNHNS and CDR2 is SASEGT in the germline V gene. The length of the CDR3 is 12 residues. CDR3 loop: CASWGENTEAFF. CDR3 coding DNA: TGTGCCAGCTGGGGGGAGAACACTGAAGCTTTCTTT.

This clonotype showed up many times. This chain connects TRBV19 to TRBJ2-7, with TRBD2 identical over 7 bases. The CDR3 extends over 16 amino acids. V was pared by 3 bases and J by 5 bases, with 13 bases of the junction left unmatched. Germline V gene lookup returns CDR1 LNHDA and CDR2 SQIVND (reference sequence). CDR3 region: CASSIRLRELGHEQYF. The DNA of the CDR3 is TGTGCCAGTAGTATTCGGTTGCGGGAGTTGGGTCACGAGCAGTACTTC.

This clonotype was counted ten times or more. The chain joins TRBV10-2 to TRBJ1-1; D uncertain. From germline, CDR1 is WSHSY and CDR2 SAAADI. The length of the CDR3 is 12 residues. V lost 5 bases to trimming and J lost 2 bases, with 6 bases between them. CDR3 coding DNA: TGCGCCAGCAGTAAAGTAAACACTGAAGCTTTCTTT. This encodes CASSKVNTEAFF.

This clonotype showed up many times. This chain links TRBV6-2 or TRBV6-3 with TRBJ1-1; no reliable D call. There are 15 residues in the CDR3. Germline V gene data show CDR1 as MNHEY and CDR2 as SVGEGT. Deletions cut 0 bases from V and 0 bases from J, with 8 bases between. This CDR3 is CASSYSGYMNTEAFF. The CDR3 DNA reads TGTGCCAGCAGTTACTCGGGGTACATGAACACTGAAGCTTTCTTT.

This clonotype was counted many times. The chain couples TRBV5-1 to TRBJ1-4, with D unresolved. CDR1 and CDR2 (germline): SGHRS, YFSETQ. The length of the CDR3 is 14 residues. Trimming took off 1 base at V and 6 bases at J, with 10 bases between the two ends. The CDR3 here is CASSLLGLDEKLFF. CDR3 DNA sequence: TGCGCCAGCAGCTTGCTAGGGTTGGATGAAAAACTGTTTTTT.

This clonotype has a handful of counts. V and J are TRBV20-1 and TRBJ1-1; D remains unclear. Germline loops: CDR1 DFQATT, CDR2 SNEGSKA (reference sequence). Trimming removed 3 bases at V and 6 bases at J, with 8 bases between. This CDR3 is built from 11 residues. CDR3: CSARVGPEAFF. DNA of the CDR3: TGCAGTGCTAGGGTAGGGCCTGAAGCTTTCTTT.

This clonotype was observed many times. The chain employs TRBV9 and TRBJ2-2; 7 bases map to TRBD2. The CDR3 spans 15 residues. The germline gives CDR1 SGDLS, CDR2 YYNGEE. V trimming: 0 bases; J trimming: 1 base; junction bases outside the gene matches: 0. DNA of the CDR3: TGTGCCAGCAGCGTAGGGGGGGGGAACACCGGGGAGCTGTTTTTT. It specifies CASSVGGGNTGELFF.

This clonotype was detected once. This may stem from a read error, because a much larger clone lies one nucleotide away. DNA for the CDR3: TGTGCCTGGGAACAGGGGACCGGGGAGCTGTTTTTT. Protein product: CAWEQGTGELFF. The chain recombines TRBV30 with TRBJ2-2; 7 bases map to TRBD1. J was trimmed by 5 bases and V by 5 bases; bases with no gene match: 2. This CDR3 is built from 12 residues. CDR1 is GTSNPN, CDR2 SVGIG, per germline (reference sequence).

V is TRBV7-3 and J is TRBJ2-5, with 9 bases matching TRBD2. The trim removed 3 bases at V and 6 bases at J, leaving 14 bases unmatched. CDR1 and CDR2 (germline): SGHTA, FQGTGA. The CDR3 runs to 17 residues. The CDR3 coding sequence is TGTGCCAGCAGCTTGTTCCACTTAGCGGGAGCAGACAAGACCCAGTACTTC. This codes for CASSLFHLAGADKTQYF.

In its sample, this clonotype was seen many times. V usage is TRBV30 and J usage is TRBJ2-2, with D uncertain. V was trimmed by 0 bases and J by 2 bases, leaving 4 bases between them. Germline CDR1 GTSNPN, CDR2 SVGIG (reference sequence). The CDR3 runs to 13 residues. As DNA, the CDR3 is TGTGCCTGGAGTGTCCTAAACACCGGGGAGCTGTTTTTT. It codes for CAWSVLNTGELFF.

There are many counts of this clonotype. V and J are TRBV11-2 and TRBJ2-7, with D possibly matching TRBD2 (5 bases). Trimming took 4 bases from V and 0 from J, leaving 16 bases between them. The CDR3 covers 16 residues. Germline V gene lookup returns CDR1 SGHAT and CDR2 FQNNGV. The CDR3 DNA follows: TGTGCCAGCAGCTCCAGAACAGCGGAAGGCTCCTACGAGCAGTACTTC. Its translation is CASSSRTAEGSYEQYF.

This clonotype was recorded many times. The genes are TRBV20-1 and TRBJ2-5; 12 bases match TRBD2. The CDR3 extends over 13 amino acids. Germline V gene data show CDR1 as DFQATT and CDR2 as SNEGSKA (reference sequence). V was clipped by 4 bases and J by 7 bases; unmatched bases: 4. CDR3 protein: CSATGLAGMTQYF. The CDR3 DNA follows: TGCAGTGCTACTGGACTAGCGGGAATGACCCAGTACTTC.

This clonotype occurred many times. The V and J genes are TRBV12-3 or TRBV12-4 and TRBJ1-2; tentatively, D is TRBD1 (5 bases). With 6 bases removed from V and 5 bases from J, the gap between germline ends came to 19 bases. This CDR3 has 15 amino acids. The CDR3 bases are TGTGCCAGCAGCCCGTCTTCCGGGACTCTTTATGGCTACACCTTC. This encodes CASSPSSGTLYGYTF.

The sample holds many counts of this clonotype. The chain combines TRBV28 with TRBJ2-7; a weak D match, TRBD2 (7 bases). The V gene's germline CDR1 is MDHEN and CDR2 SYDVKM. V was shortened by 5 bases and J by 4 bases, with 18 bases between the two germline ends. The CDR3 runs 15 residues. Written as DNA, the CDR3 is TGTGCCAGCAGTCCCCCGGGAAGGGGGGGGTACGAGCAGTACTTC. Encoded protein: CASSPPGRGGYEQYF.

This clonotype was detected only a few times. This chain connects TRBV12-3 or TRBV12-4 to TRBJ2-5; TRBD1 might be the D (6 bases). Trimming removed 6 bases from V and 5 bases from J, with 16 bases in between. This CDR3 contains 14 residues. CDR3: CASSQYRAMETQYF. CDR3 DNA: TGTGCCAGCAGCCAATACAGGGCAATGGAGACCCAGTACTTC.

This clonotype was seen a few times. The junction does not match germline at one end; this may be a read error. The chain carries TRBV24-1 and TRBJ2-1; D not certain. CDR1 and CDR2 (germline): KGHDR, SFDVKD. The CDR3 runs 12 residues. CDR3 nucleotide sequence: TGTACCACCAGTGATTTTTACAATGAGCAGTTCTTC. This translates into CTTSDFYNEQFF.

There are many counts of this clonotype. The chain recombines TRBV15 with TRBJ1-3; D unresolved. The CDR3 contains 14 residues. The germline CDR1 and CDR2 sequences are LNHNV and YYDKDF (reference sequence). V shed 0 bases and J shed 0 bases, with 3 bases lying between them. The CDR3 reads CATSRDLSGNTIYF. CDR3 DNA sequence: TGTGCCACCAGCAGAGACCTCTCTGGAAACACCATATATTTT.

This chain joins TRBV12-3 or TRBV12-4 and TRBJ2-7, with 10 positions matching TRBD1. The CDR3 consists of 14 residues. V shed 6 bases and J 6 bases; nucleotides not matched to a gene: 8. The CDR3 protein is CASRYTTGGGEQYF. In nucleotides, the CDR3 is TGTGCCAGCAGATACACGACAGGGGGCGGCGAGCAGTACTTC.

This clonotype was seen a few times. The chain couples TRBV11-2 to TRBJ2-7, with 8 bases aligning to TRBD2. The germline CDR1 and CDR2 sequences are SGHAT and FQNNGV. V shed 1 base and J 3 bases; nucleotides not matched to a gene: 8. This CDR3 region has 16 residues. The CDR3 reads CASSLGSGTRDYEQYF. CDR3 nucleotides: TGTGCCAGCAGCTTAGGGTCCGGGACTAGGGACTACGAGCAGTACTTC.

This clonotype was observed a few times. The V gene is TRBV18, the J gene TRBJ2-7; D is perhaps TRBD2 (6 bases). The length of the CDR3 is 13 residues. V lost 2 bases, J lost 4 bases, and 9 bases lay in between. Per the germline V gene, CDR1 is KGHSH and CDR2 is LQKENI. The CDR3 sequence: CASSPGEEYEQYF. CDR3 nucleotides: TGTGCCAGCTCACCAGGGGAGGAGTACGAGCAGTACTTC.

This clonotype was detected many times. CDR3 sequence reads: CASSQGWERGSRYEQYF. The CDR3 region has the DNA TGTGCCAGCAGCCAAGGTTGGGAAAGAGGGAGTAGATACGAGCAGTACTTC. The J gene is TRBJ2-7, the V gene TRBV14, with D maybe TRBD2 (5 bases). From germline, CDR1 is SGHDN and CDR2 FVKESK. V was trimmed by 1 base and J by 4 bases, leaving 20 bases between them. CDR3 length: 17 amino acids.

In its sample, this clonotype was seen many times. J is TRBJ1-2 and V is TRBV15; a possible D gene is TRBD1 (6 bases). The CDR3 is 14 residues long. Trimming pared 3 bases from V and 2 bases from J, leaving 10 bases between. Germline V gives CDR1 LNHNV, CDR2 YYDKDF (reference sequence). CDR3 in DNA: TGTGCCACCAGCAGGGAAGACAGGAACTATGGCTACACCTTC. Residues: CATSREDRNYGYTF.

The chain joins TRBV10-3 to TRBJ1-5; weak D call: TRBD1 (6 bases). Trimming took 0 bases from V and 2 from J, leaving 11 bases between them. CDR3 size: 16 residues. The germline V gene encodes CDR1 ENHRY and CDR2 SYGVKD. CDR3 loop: CAISESRGSGNQPQHF. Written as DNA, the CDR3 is TGTGCCATCAGTGAGTCCAGGGGAAGCGGCAATCAGCCCCAGCATTTT.

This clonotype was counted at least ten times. CDR3 nucleotides: TGCAGTGCGATGACCATGGACAGGGGATATGGCTACACCTTC. Protein sequence: CSAMTMDRGYGYTF. J is TRBJ1-2 and V is TRBV20-1; 9 bases line up with TRBD1. Germline values: CDR1 DFQATT, CDR2 SNEGSKA (reference sequence). V shed 6 bases and J 5 bases; nucleotides not matched to a gene: 10. The CDR3 extends over 14 amino acids.

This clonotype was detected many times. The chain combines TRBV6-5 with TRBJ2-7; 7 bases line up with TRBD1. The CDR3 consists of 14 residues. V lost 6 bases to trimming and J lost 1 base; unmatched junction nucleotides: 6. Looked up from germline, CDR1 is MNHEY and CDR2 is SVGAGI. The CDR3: CASSRDRVSYEQYF. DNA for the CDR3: TGTGCCAGCAGCCGCGACAGGGTATCCTACGAGCAGTACTTC.

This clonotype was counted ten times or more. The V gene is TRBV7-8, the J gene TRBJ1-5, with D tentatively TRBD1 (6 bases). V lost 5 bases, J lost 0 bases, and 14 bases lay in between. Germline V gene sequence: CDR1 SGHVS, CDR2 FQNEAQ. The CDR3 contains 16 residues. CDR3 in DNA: TGTGCCAGCAGCCCACAGGGATCGGATAGCAATCAGCCCCAGCATTTT. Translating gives CASSPQGSDSNQPQHF. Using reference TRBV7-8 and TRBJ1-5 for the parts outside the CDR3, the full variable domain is GAGVSQSPRYKVAKRGQDVALRCDPISGHVSLFWYQQALGQGPEFLTYFQNEAQLDKSGLPSDRFFAERPEGSVSTLKIQRTQQEDSAVYLCASSPQGSDSNQPQHFGDGTRLSIL.

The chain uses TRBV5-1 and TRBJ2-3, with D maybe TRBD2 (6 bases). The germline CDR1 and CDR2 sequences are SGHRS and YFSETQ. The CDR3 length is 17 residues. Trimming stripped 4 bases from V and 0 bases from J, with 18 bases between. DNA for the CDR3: TGCGCCAGCAGCCCCGTAGGTGGGAGGACTAGCACAGATACGCAGTATTTT. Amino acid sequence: CASSPVGGRTSTDTQYF.

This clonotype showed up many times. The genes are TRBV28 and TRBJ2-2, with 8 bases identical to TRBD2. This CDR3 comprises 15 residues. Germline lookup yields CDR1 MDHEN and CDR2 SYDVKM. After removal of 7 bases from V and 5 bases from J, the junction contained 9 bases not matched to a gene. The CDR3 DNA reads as TGTGCCAGCACCCCCCACAGCGGGGGAACCGGGGAGCTGTTTTTT. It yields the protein CASTPHSGGTGELFF.